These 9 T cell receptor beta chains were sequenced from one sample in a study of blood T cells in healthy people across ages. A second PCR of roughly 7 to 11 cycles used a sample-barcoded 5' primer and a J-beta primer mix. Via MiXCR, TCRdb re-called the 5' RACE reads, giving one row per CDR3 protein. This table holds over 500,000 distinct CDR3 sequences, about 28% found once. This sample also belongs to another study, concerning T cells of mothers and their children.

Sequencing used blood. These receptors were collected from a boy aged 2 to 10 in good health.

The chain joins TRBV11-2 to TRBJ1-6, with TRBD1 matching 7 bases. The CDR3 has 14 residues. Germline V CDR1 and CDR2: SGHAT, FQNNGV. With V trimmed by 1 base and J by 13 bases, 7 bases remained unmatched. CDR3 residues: CASSLGDSLSPLHF. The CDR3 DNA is TGTGCCAGCAGCTTAGGGGACAGCCTAAGCCCCCTCCACTTT. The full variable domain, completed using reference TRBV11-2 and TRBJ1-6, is EAGVAQSPRYKIIEKRQSVAFWCNPISGHATLYWYQQILGQGPKLLIQFQNNGVVDDSQLPKDRFSAERLKGVDSTLKIQPAKLEDSAVYLCASSLGDSLSPLHFGNGTRLTVT.

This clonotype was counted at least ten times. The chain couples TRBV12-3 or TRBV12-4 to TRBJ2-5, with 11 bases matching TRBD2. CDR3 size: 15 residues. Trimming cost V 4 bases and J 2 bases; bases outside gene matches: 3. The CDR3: CASSSGLAVQETQYF. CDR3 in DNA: TGTGCCAGCAGTTCGGGACTAGCGGTTCAAGAGACCCAGTACTTC.

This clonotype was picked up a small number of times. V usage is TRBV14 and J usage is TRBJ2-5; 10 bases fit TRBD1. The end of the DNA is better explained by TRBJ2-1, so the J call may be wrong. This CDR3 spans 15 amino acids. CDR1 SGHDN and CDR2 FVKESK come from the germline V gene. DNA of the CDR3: TGTGCCAGCAGCCTTGGGACAGGGGCGGGCAATGAGCAGTTCTTC. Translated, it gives CASSLGTGAGNEQFF.

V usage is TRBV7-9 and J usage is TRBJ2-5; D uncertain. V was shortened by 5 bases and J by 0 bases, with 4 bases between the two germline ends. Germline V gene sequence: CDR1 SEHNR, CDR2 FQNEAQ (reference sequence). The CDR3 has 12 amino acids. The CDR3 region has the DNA TGTGCCAGCAGCATGTACCAAGAGACCCAGTACTTC. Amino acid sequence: CASSMYQETQYF.

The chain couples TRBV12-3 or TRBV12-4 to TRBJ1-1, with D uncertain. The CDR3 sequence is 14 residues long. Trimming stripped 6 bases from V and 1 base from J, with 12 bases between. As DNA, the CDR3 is TGTGCCAGCAGAAGGAGGGAAAAGAACACTGAAGCTTTCTTT. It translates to CASRRREKNTEAFF.

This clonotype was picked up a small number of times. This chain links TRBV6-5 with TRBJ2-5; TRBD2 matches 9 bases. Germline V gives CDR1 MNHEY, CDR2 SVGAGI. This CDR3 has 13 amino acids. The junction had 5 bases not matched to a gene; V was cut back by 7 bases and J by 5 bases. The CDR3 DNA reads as TGTGCCAGCATGCCTAGCGGGGAGGAGACCCAGTACTTC. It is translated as CASMPSGEETQYF.

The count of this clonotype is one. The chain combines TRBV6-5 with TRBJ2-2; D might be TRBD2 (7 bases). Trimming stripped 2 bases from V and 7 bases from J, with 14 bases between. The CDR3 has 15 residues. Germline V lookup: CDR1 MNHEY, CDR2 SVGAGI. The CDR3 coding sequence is TGTGCCAGCAGTTACGAGAGGGGGGGCGGCGGGGAGCTGTTTTTT. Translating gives CASSYERGGGGELFF.

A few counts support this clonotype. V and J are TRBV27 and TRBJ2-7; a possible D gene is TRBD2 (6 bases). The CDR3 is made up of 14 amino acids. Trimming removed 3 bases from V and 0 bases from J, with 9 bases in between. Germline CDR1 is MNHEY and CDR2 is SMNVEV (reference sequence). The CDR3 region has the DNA TGTGCCAGCAGTTTTGACGGGAGCTCCTACGAGCAGTACTTC. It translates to CASSFDGSSYEQYF.

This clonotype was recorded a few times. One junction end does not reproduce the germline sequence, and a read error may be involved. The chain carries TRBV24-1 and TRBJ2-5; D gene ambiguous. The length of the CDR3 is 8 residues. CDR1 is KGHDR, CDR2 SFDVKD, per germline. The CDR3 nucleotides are TGTGCCACCAAGGTCACCTGCTTC. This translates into CATKVTCF.